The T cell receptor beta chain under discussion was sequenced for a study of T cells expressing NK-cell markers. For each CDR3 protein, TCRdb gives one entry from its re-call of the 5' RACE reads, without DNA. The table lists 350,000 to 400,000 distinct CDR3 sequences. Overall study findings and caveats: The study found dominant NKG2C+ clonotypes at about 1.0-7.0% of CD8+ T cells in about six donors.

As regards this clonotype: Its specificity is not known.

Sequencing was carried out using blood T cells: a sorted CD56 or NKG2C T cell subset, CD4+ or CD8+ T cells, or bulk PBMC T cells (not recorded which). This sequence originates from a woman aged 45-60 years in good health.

CDR3 amino acids: CSASPTGNYGYTF. The V call is TRBV20-1, the J call TRBJ1-2; the TRBD1 assignment by TCRdb is unverifiable without DNA. The CDR3 runs to 13 residues. Germline V gene sequence: CDR1 DFQATT, CDR2 SNEGSKA (reference sequence).